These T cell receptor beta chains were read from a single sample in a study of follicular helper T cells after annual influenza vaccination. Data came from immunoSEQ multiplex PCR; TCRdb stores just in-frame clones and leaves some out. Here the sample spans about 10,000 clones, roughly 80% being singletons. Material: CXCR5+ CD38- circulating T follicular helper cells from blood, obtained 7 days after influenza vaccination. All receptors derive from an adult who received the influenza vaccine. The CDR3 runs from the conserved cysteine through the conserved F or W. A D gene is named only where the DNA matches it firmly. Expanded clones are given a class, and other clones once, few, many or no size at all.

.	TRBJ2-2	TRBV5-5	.	TGTGCCAGCAGATTGGACGCGGGCTACACCGGGGAGCTGTTTTTT	CASRLDAGYTGELFF
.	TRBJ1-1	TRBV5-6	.	TGTGCCAGCAGCTTCCGGTTCGGGAACACTGAAGCTTTCTTT	CASSFRFGNTEAFF
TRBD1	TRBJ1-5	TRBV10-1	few	TGCGCCAGCAGTGAGTCCCGGGACAGGGTATATCAGCCCCAGCATTTT	CASSESRDRVYQPQHF
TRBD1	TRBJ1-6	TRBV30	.	TGTGCCTGGAGTGTGTCGGGACAGGAACGGAATTCACCCCTCCACTTT	CAWSVSGQERNSPLHF
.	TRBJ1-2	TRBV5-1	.	TGCGCCAGCAGCGCTATCTTAGATGAAGGCTACACCTTC	CASSAILDEGYTF
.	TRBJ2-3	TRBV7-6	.	TGTGCCAGCAGCTTTTTGGAGCCCCAATTCACAGATACGCAGTATTTT	CASSFLEPQFTDTQYF
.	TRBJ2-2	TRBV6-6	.	TGTGCCAGCAGTTACTCGTTCGAGGTTACCGGGGAGCTGTTTTTT	CASSYSFEVTGELFF
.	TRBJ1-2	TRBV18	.	TGTGCCAGCTCACCTTCAGACACCTATGGCTACACCTTC	CASSPSDTYGYTF
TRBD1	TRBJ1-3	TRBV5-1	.	TGCGCCTCCGGGACAGGAAGCTCTGGAAACACCATATATTTT	CASGTGSSGNTIYF
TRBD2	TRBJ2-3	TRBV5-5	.	TGTGCCAGCAGCTTGGGACTAGCGGGATGGGATACGCAGTATTTT	CASSLGLAGWDTQYF
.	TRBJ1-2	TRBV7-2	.	TGTGCCAGCAGCCCAGACAGTGCCTACTATGGCTACACCTTC	CASSPDSAYYGYTF
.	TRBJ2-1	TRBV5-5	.	TGTGCCAGCAGCTTGCGACAACTTAACAATGAGCAGTTCTTC	CASSLRQLNNEQFF
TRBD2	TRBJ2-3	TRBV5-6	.	TGTGCCAGCAGCTTGGATGGGGGGGGCACAGATACGCAGTATTTT	CASSLDGGGTDTQYF
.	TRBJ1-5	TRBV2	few	TGTGCCAGCAGTGAGGGGGCCAGCAATCAGCCCCAGCATTTT	CASSEGASNQPQHF
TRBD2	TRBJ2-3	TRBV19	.	TGTGCCAGTAGTGGGAGGGACCCGACAGATACGCAGTATTTT	CASSGRDPTDTQYF
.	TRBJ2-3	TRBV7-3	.	TGTGCCAGCAGCCCGGACTACAGAAGGCCAGATACGCAGTATTTT	CASSPDYRRPDTQYF
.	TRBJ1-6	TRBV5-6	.	TGTGCCAGCAGCTCATGGGGATCCTATAATTCACCCCTCCACTTT	CASSSWGSYNSPLHF
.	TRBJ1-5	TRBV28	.	TGTGCCAGCAGTTTAGTACAGACATATCAGCCCCAGCATTTT	CASSLVQTYQPQHF
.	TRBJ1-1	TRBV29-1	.	TGCAGCGGGAGGGTAGCTGACGAAGCTTTCTTT	CSGRVADEAFF
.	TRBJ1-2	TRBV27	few	TGTGCCAGCAGTTCCTCGACAGTGTATGGCTACACCTTC	CASSSSTVYGYTF
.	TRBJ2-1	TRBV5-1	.	TGCGCCAGCAGCTTGGGGTTGAACAATGAGCAGTTCTTC	CASSLGLNNEQFF
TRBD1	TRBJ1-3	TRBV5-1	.	TGCGCCAGCAGCCAAGACTTACAGGGGTCGGGAAACACCATATATTTT	CASSQDLQGSGNTIYF
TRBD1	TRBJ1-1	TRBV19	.	TGTGCCAGTAGTGAGACAGGGTACCCTGAAGCTTTCTTT	CASSETGYPEAFF
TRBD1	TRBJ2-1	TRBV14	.	TGTGCCAGCAGCCAAGGGGGGACAGCATACAATGAGCAGTTCTTC	CASSQGGTAYNEQFF
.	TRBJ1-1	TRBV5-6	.	TGTGCCAGCAGTTTCCGAACAGAGCTTAAGTTGAACACTGAAGCTTTCTTT	CASSFRTELKLNTEAFF
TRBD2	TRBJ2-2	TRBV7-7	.	TGTGCCAGCAGCCCGACTAGCGGGTACACCGGGGAGCTGTTTTTT	CASSPTSGYTGELFF
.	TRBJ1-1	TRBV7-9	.	TGTGCCAGCAGCTCGGGGCAGGGAGACACTGAAGCTTTCTTT	CASSSGQGDTEAFF
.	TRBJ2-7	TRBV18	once	TGTGCCACCGACCCGGGGACCCGGAACGAGCAGTACTTC	CATDPGTRNEQYF
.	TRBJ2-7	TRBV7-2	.	TGTGCCAGCAGCTTTGACTCCTCATCGGAGCAGTACTTC	CASSFDSSSEQYF
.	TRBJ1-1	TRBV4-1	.	TGCGCCAGCAGCCAAGATCACGGGAACACTGAAGCTTTCTTT	CASSQDHGNTEAFF
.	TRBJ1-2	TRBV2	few	TGTGCCAGCCAAAAGCCAGAAGGGCTTCCTAACTATGGCTACACCTTC	CASQKPEGLPNYGYTF
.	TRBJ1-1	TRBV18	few	TGTGCCAGCTCACCACCCACGGAGGAAGCTTTCTTT	CASSPPTEEAFF
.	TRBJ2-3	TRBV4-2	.	TGTGCCAGCAGCCAAGACCCCCCCGGAGAAACAGATACGCAGTATTTT	CASSQDPPGETDTQYF
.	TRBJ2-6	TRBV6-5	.	TGTGCCAGCAGTTACCTCAGGGCAGGGGCCAACGTCCTGACTTTC	CASSYLRAGANVLTF
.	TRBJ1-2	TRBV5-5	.	TGTGCCAGCAGCTTTCAGGAACACTATGGCTACACCTTC	CASSFQEHYGYTF
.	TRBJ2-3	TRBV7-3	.	TGTGCCAGCAGCTTAAAAGGGGGGATGGCAGATACGCAGTATTTT	CASSLKGGMADTQYF
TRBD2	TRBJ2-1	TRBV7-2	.	TGTGCCAGCAGCTTACAAGCGGGGGACTACAATGAGCAGTTCTTC	CASSLQAGDYNEQFF